Below, 15 T cell receptor beta chains from the same sample are listed, as sequenced in a study of T cell repertoires in cytomegalovirus infection. No antigen has been identified for these receptors. In TCRdb, the reads were re-called with MiXCR into one record per CDR3 protein. Here the sample spans around 120,000 distinct CDR3 sequences, roughly 25% being singletons. The sequencing sample was made of PBMCs, sequenced either directly or after in vitro stimulation (not recorded which). The receptors were gathered from a human donor in good health (CMV status not recorded). Some clones in this sample may be carry-over from other donors' samples.

Only a few counts were recorded for this clonotype. V and J are TRBV7-9 and TRBJ2-1; unclear D gene. The CDR3 loop spans 11 amino acids. The germline V and J ends were trimmed by 5 bases and 10 bases, with 9 bases remaining between them. Germline loops: CDR1 SEHNR, CDR2 FQNEAQ (reference sequence). CDR3 in DNA: TGTGCCAGCAGCGATTCCAGGGAGCAGTTCTTC. It yields the protein CASSDSREQFF.

This clonotype showed up many times. The V gene is TRBV28, the J gene TRBJ2-2; 13 bases agree with TRBD2. V trimming: 0 bases; J trimming: 7 bases; junction bases outside the gene matches: 2. Looked up from germline, CDR1 is MDHEN and CDR2 is SYDVKM. CDR3 length: 16 residues. CDR3 sequence reads: CASSLWGTSGVGELFF. The CDR3 DNA follows: TGTGCCAGCAGTTTATGGGGGACTAGCGGGGTCGGGGAGCTGTTTTTT. The variable domain in full, completed from reference TRBV28 and TRBJ2-2, reads DVKVTQSSRYLVKRTGEKVFLECVQDMDHENMFWYRQDPGLGLRLIYFSYDVKMKEKGDIPEGYSVSREKKERFSLILESASTNQTSMYLCASSLWGTSGVGELFFGEGSRLTVL.

This clonotype was recorded a few times. J is TRBJ2-3 and V is TRBV7-3, with D possibly matching TRBD2 (6 bases). Germline V gene lookup returns CDR1 SGHTA and CDR2 FQGTGA. V was shortened by 3 bases and J by 4 bases, with 14 bases between the two germline ends. The CDR3 contains 15 residues. CDR3 bases: TGTGCCAGCAGCTTGAGCCTTCCGGGGGCAGATACGCAGTATTTT. Translation gives CASSLSLPGADTQYF.

The sample holds many counts of this clonotype. This sequence joins TRBV7-8 and TRBJ1-1; no reliable D call. V lost 1 base and J lost 1, with 13 bases in between. The CDR3 runs 16 residues. From germline, CDR1 is SGHVS and CDR2 FQNEAQ. The CDR3 loop is CASSLVGGGRNTEAFF. In DNA form, the CDR3 reads TGTGCCAGCAGCTTAGTGGGAGGCGGGAGGAACACTGAAGCTTTCTTT.

The chain couples TRBV12-3 or TRBV12-4 to TRBJ2-3, with D unclear. The CDR3 covers 15 residues. Deletions cut 0 bases from V and 1 base from J, with 8 bases between. For the CDR3, the DNA is TGTGCCAGCAGTTTAGCGATCGCGGGCACAGATACGCAGTATTTT. Protein sequence: CASSLAIAGTDTQYF.

The sample holds a few counts of this clonotype. The chain is built from TRBV11-3 and TRBJ2-5, with TRBD2 matching over 8 bases. V shed 5 bases and J 1 base; nucleotides not matched to a gene: 6. In germline, CDR1 is SGHNT, CDR2 YENEEA. This CDR3 has 15 residues. The CDR3 DNA sequence: TGTGCCAGCAGCCATAGCGGGACGCTCCAAGAGACCCAGTACTTC. It encodes CASSHSGTLQETQYF.

This clonotype was seen a few times. The CDR3 loop is CSATNLGQGEKLFF. CDR3 nucleotide sequence: TGCAGTGCTACTAACCTGGGACAGGGGGAAAAACTGTTTTTT. V gene TRBV20-1 combines with J gene TRBJ1-4; 10 positions match TRBD1. Per the germline V gene, CDR1 is DFQATT and CDR2 is SNEGSKA (reference sequence). The length of the CDR3 is 14 residues. Germline trimming cut 4 bases from V and 8 bases from J; bases unmatched to any gene: 7.

This clonotype was counted between two and nine times. This sequence joins TRBV19 and TRBJ1-5; a weak D match, TRBD1 (5 bases). Germline V lookup: CDR1 LNHDA, CDR2 SQIVND (reference sequence). The germline V and J ends were trimmed by 3 bases and 0 bases, with 9 bases remaining between them. The CDR3 covers 15 residues. CDR3 amino acids: CASSIYGGSNQPQHF. The CDR3 DNA sequence: TGTGCCAGTAGTATTTACGGGGGTAGCAATCAGCCCCAGCATTTT.

The sample holds a few counts of this clonotype. The chain couples TRBV5-8 to TRBJ1-1, with D tentatively TRBD1 (5 bases). This CDR3 spans 11 amino acids. The germline CDR1 and CDR2 sequences are SGHTS and YDEGEE. Trimming stripped 6 bases from V and 8 bases from J, with 11 bases between. CDR3 protein: CASIGTSEAFF. The CDR3 DNA reads as TGTGCCAGCATCGGGACCTCAGAAGCTTTCTTT.

This clonotype was detected only a few times. This sequence joins TRBV27 and TRBJ2-3, with 9 nucleotides matching TRBD1. This CDR3 is built from 14 residues. V gave up 4 bases and J gave up 2 bases; unmatched junction bases: 1. Per germline, CDR1 MNHEY and CDR2 SMNVEV (reference sequence). CDR3 nucleotide sequence: TGTGCCAGCAGTTACAGGGGGCCCACAGATACGCAGTATTTT. It codes for CASSYRGPTDTQYF.

This clonotype was counted ten times or more. The chain uses TRBV7-8 and TRBJ1-5, with D maybe TRBD1 (6 bases). Germline assignment: CDR1 SGHVS and CDR2 FQNEAQ. The germline V and J ends were trimmed by 2 bases and 6 bases, with 14 bases remaining between them. This CDR3 comprises 15 residues. The CDR3 DNA sequence: TGTGCCAGCAGCTTATCGGGGGGCAGGGTTCAGCCCCAGCATTTT. It specifies CASSLSGGRVQPQHF.

The chain joins TRBV4-1 to TRBJ1-5; a weak D match, TRBD1 (5 bases). This CDR3 is built from 14 residues. V was pared by 4 bases and J by 3 bases, with 10 bases between. Germline loops: CDR1 MGHRA, CDR2 YSYEKL. The DNA of the CDR3 is TGCGCCAGCAGCCCACAGGTCCTCAATCAGCCCCAGCATTTT. It translates to CASSPQVLNQPQHF.

This clonotype was counted only a few times. This chain connects TRBV6-2 or TRBV6-3 to TRBJ2-7, with TRBD2 matching 10 bases. Looked up from germline, CDR1 is MNHEY and CDR2 is SVGEGT. CDR3 size: 14 residues. V lost 6 bases and J lost 6; bases outside the gene matches: 8. The CDR3 is CASSQGLANSEQYV. CDR3 coding DNA: TGTGCCAGCAGCCAGGGACTAGCGAACTCCGAGCAGTACGTC.

A few counts support this clonotype. The gene calls are TRBV4-1 and TRBJ2-7, with TRBD2 matching over 8 bases. In germline, CDR1 is MGHRA, CDR2 YSYEKL. After removal of 4 bases from V and 5 bases from J, the junction contained 10 bases not matched to a gene. The CDR3 has 15 amino acids. Written as DNA, the CDR3 is TGCGCCAGCAGCCGCGGTAGCGGGATCGGGAACGAGCAGTACTTC. Protein sequence: CASSRGSGIGNEQYF.

This clonotype was recorded many times. The gene calls are TRBV6-2 or TRBV6-3 and TRBJ1-1; D possibly corresponds to TRBD1 (6 bases). CDR1 is MNHEY and CDR2 is SVGEGT in the germline V gene. The germline V and J ends were trimmed by 2 bases and 4 bases, with 20 bases remaining between them. There are 17 residues in the CDR3. CDR3 in amino acids: CASSYVFGQGKTTEAFF. CDR3 in DNA: TGTGCCAGCAGTTACGTTTTCGGGCAGGGGAAGACCACTGAAGCTTTCTTT.